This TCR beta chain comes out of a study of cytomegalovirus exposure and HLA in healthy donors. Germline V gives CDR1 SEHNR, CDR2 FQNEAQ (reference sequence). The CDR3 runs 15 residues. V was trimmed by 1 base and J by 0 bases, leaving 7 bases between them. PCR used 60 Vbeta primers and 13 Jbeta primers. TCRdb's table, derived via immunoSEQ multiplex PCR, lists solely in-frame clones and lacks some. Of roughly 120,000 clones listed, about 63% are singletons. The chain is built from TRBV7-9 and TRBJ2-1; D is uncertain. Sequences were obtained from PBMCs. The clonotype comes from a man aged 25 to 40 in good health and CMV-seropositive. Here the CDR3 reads CASSLDFPSYNEQFF. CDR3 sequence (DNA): TGTGCCAGCAGCTTAGACTTTCCCTCCTACAATGAGCAGTTCTTC. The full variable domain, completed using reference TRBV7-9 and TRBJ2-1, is DTGVSQNPRHKITKRGQNVTFRCDPISEHNRLYWYRQTLGQGPEFLTYFQNEAQLEKSRLLSDRFSAERPKGSFSTLEIQRTEQGDSAMYLCASSLDFPSYNEQFFGPGTRLTVL.